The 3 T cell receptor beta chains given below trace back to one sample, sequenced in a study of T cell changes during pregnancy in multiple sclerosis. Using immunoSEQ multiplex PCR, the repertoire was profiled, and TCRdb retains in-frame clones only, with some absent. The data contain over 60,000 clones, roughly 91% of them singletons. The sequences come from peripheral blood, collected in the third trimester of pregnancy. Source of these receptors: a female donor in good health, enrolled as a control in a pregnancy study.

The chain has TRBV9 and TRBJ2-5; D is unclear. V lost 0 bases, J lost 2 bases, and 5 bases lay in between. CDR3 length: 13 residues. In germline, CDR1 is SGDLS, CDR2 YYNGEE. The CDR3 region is CASSVAQQETQYF. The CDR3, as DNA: TGTGCCAGCAGCGTAGCCCAGCAAGAGACCCAGTACTTC.

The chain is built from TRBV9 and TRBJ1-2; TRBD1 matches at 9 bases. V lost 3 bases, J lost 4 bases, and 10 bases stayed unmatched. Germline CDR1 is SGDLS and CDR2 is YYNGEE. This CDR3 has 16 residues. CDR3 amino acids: CASSEGTGKVIYGYTF. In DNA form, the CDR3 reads TGTGCCAGCAGCGAAGGGACAGGGAAGGTGATCTATGGCTACACCTTC.

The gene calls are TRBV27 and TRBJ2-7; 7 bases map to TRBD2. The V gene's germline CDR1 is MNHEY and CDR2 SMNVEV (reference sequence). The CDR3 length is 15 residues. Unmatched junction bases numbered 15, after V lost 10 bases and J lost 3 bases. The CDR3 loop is CATFAWASGYYEQYF. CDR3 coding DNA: TGTGCCACTTTCGCGTGGGCTAGCGGTTACTACGAGCAGTACTTC.